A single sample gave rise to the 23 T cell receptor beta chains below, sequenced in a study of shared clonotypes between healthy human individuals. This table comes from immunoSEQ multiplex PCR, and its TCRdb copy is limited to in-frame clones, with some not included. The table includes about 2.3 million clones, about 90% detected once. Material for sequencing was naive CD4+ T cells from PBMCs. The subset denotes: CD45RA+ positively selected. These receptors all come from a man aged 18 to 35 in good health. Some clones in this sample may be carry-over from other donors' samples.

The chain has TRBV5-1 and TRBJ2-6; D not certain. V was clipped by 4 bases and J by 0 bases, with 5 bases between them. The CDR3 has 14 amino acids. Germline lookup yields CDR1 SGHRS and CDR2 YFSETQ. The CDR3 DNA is TGCGCCAGCAGCCGCAGCTCTGGGGCCAACGTCCTGACTTTC. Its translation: CASSRSSGANVLTF.

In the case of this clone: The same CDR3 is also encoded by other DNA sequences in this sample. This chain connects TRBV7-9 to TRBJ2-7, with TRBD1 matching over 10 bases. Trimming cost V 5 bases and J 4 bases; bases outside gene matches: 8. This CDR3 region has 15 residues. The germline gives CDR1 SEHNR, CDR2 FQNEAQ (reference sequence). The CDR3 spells CASSPTRDRGYEQYF. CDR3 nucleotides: TGTGCCAGCAGCCCTACCCGGGACAGGGGTTACGAGCAGTACTTC.

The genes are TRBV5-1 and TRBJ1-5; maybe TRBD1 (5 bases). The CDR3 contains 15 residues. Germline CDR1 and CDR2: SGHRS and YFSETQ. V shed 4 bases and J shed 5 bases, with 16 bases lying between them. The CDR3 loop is CASSRSGGSDQPQHF. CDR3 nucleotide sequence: TGCGCCAGCAGCCGTTCTGGGGGTTCGGATCAGCCCCAGCATTTT. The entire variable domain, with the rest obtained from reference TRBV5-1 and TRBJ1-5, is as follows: KAGVTQTPRYLIKTRGQQVTLSCSPISGHRSVSWYQQTPGQGLQFLFEYFSETQRNKGNFPGRFSGRQFSNSRSEMNVSTLELGDSALYLCASSRSGGSDQPQHFGDGTRLSIL.

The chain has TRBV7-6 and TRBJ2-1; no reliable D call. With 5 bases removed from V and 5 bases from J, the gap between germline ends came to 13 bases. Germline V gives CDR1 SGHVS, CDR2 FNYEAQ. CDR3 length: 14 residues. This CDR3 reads CASSHPDWNNEQFF. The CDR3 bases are TGTGCCAGCAGCCACCCCGACTGGAACAATGAGCAGTTCTTC.

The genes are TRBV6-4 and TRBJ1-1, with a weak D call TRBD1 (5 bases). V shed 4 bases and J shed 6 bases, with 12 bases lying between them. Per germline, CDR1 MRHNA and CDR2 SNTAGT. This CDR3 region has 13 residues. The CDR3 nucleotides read TGTGCCAGCAGTGCAGGGCCGGAGGCTGAAGCTTTCTTT. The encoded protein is CASSAGPEAEAFF.

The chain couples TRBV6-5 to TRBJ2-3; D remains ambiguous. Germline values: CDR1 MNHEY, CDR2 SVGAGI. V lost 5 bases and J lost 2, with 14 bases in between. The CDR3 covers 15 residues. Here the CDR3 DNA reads TGTGCCAGCAGTCTCGACCACACCTTCACAGATACGCAGTATTTT. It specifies CASSLDHTFTDTQYF.

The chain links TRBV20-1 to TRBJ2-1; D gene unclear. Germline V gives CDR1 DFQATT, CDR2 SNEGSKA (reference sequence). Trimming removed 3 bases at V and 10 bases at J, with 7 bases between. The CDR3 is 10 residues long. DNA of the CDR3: TGCAGTGCTAGGCGGCGGGAGCAGTTCTTC. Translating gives CSARRREQFF.

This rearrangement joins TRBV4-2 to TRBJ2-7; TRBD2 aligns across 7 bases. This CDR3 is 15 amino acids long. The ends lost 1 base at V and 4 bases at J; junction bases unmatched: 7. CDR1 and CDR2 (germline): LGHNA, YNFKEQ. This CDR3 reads CASSQVLTGGYEQYF. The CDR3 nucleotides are TGTGCCAGCAGCCAAGTCTTAACGGGAGGATACGAGCAGTACTTC.

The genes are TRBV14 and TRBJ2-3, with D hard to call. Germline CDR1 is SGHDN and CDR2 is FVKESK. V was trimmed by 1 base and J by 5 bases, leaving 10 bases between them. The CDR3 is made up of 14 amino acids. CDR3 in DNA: TGTGCCAGCAGCCAAGTGCTGGGAAGAGATACGCAGTATTTT. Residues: CASSQVLGRDTQYF.

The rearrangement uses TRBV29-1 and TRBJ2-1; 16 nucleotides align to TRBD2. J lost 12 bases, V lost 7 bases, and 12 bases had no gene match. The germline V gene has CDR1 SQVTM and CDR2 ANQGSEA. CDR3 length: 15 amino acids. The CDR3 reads CSAGTDGTSGRGQFF. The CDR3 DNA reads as TGCAGCGCCGGGACCGACGGGACTAGCGGGAGGGGGCAGTTCTTC.

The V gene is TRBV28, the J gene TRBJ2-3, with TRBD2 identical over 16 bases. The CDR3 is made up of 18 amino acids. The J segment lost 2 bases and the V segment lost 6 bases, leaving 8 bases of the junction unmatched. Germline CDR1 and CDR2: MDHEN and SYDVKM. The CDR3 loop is CASSLVGLAGGVTDTQYF. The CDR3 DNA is TGTGCCAGCAGCCTAGTGGGACTAGCGGGGGGGGTCACAGATACGCAGTATTTT.

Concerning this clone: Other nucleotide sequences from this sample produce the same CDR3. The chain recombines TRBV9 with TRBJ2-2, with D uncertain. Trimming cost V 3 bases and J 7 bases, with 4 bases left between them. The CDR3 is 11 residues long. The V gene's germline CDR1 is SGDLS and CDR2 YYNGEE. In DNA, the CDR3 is TGTGCCAGCAGCGGGGACGGGGAGCTGTTTTTT. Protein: CASSGDGELFF.

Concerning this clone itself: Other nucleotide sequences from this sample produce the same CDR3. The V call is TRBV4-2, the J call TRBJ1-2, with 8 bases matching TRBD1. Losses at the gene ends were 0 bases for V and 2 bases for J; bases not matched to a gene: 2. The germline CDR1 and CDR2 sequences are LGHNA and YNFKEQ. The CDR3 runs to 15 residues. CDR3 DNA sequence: TGTGCCAGCAGCCAAGACTCAGGGGGCAACTATGGCTACACCTTC. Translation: CASSQDSGGNYGYTF.

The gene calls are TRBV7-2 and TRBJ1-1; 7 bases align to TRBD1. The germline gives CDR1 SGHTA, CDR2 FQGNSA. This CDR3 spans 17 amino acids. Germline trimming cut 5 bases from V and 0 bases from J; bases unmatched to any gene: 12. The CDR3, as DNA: TGTGCCAGCAGCCTCTTTACAGGGGCGCTTATGAACACTGAAGCTTTCTTT. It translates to CASSLFTGALMNTEAFF.

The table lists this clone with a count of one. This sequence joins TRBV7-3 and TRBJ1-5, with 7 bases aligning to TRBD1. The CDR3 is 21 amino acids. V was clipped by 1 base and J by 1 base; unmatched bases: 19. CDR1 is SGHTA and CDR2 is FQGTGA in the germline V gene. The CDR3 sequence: CASSLKVLAGGSSMSNQPQHF. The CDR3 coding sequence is TGTGCCAGCAGCTTAAAGGTTTTGGCAGGGGGATCATCAATGAGCAATCAGCCCCAGCATTTT.

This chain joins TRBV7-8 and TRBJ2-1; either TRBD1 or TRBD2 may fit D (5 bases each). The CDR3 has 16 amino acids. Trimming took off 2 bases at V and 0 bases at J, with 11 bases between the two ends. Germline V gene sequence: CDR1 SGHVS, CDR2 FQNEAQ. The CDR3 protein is CASSLISGRSYNEQFF. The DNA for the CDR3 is TGTGCCAGCAGCTTAATCTCGGGACGCTCCTACAATGAGCAGTTCTTC. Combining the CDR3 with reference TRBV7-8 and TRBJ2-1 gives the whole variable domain GAGVSQSPRYKVAKRGQDVALRCDPISGHVSLFWYQQALGQGPEFLTYFQNEAQLDKSGLPSDRFFAERPEGSVSTLKIQRTQQEDSAVYLCASSLISGRSYNEQFFGPGTRLTVL.

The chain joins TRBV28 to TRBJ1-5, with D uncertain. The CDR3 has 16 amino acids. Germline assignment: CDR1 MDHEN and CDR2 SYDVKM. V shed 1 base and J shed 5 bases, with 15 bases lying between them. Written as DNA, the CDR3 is TGTGCCAGCAGTTTATTTACTGTCACAGCTCATCAGCCCCAGCATTTT. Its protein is CASSLFTVTAHQPQHF.

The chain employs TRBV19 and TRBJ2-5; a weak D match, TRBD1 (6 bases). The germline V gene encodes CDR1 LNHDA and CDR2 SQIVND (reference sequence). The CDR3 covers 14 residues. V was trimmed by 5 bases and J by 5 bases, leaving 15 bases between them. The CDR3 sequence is CASSSGTLGETQYF. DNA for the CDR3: TGTGCCAGTAGTTCCGGGACACTCGGGGAGACCCAGTACTTC. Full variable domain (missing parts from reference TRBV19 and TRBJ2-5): DGGITQSPKYLFRKEGQNVTLSCEQNLNHDAMYWYRQDPGQGLRLIYYSQIVNDFQKGDIAEGYSVSREKKESFPLTVTSAQKNPTAFYLCASSSGTLGETQYFGPGTRLLVL.

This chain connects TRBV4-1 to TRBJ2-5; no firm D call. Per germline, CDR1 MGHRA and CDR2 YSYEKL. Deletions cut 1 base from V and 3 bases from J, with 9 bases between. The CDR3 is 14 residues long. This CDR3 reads CASSQGSGKETQYF. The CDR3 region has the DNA TGCGCCAGCAGCCAAGGCTCAGGAAAAGAGACCCAGTACTTC.

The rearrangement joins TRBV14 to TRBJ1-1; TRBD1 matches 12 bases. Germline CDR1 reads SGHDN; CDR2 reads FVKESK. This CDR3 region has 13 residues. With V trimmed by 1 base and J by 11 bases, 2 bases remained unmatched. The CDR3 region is CASSQGDRGRAFF. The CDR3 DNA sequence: TGTGCCAGCAGCCAAGGGGACAGGGGGCGGGCTTTCTTT.

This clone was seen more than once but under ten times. CDR3 bases: TGCGCCAGCAGCCTCGGACCCTTCTACGAGCAGTACTTC. Encoded protein: CASSLGPFYEQYF. J is TRBJ2-7 and V is TRBV5-1; D not resolved. The germline V gene has CDR1 SGHRS and CDR2 YFSETQ. The CDR3 is 13 residues long. Trimming left V 4 bases short and J 3 bases short, with 11 bases between.

The CDR3 DNA reads as TGTGCCAGCAGCGTGCGGGAGGGGACAGATACGCAGTATTTT. This codes for CASSVREGTDTQYF. The rearrangement links TRBV7-2 to TRBJ2-3; 9 nucleotides align to TRBD2. In germline, CDR1 is SGHTA, CDR2 FQGNSA. This CDR3 has 14 amino acids. The V segment lost 5 bases and the J segment 3 bases; nucleotides outside the gene matches: 3.

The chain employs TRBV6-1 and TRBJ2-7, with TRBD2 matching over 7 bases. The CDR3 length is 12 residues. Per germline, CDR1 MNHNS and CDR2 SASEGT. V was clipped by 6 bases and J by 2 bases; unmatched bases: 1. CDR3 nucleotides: TGTGCCAGCAGGGGGGGGACCTACGAGCAGTACTTC. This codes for CASRGGTYEQYF.